The following is a TCR beta chain sequence with its context. The method was immunoSEQ multiplex PCR; TCRdb's version includes in-frame clones alone and lacks a portion of them. The repertoire holds roughly 1,600,000 clones, around 98.5% seen once, with about 0.34% in the top ten. This specimen belongs to a study of shared clonotypes between healthy human individuals. On the study more broadly: The cohort had two women and a few men, ages 18 to 49.

Among the donors, all were Caucasian adults who lived in Nashville, Tennessee. Germline V gene sequence: CDR1 SEHNR, CDR2 FQNEAQ (reference sequence). The length of the CDR3 is 15 residues. Trimming pared 1 base from V and 5 bases from J, leaving 13 bases between. The sequenced material came from naive CD4+ T cells sorted from blood. Subset defined: CD45RA+ positively selected. The origin of this receptor is a man between 25 and 39 years old in good health. The chain is built from TRBV7-9 and TRBJ2-3; D uncertain. The CDR3 region has the DNA TGTGCCAGCAGCTTAGGGACCATAACAAGAGATACGCAGTATTTT. It codes for CASSLGTITRDTQYF.